This entry lists 15 T cell receptor beta chains sequenced from one sample in a study of T cell changes during pregnancy in multiple sclerosis. Generated by immunoSEQ multiplex PCR, the TCRdb table keeps only in-frame clones and is missing some. The profile shows some 39,000 clones, about 89% of them singletons. The sample was CD4+ T cells from peripheral blood mononuclear cells, taken in the third trimester of pregnancy. The receptors were gathered from a female donor in good health, enrolled as a control in a pregnancy study.

The rearrangement uses TRBV7-2 and TRBJ1-2; no clear D. The V end lost 1 base, the J end lost 2 bases, and 5 bases lay between the germline ends. Germline V gene data show CDR1 as SGHTA and CDR2 as FQGNSA. The CDR3 has 13 residues. CDR3 region: CASSLGGNYGYTF. The CDR3 DNA reads as TGTGCCAGCAGCTTAGGAGGGAACTATGGCTACACCTTC.

The chain employs TRBV11-2 and TRBJ1-4; perhaps TRBD1 as D (6 bases). The germline V gene has CDR1 SGHAT and CDR2 FQNNGV. V was pared by 0 bases and J by 8 bases, with 10 bases between. This CDR3 contains 14 residues. The CDR3 spells CASSLEAGTEKLFF. As DNA, the CDR3 is TGTGCCAGCAGCTTAGAGGCAGGGACAGAAAAACTGTTTTTT.

The V and J genes are TRBV29-1 and TRBJ2-2, with D possibly being TRBD1 (7 bases). Trimming took off 3 bases at V and 0 bases at J, with 14 bases between the two ends. CDR3 length equals 16 residues. CDR1 is SQVTM, CDR2 ANQGSEA, per germline. This CDR3 reads CSVDRAGGTNTGELFF. In nucleotides, the CDR3 is TGCAGCGTTGATAGGGCAGGGGGGACGAACACCGGGGAGCTGTTTTTT.

This clone showed up just once. This chain joins TRBV6-5 and TRBJ2-3; 9 bases align to TRBD1. From germline, CDR1 is MNHEY and CDR2 SVGAGI. V gave up 4 bases and J gave up 9 bases; unmatched junction bases: 14. This CDR3 has 16 amino acids. The CDR3 region has the DNA TGTGCCAGCAGTTCCGGGACAGGGTCCCGTTTGAGAACGCAGTATTTT. Amino acid sequence: CASSSGTGSRLRTQYF.

The chain recombines TRBV27 with TRBJ2-3; D is unclear. The CDR3 has 16 amino acids. CDR1 and CDR2 from the germline V gene are MNHEY and SMNVEV (reference sequence). Trimming took 3 bases from V and 0 from J, leaving 13 bases between them. The CDR3 spells CASSLMAATSTDTQYF. Here the CDR3 DNA reads TGTGCCAGCAGTTTGATGGCGGCTACTAGCACAGATACGCAGTATTTT.

V usage is TRBV4-1 and J usage is TRBJ1-5, with TRBD1 identical over 8 bases. The CDR3 loop spans 17 amino acids. J was trimmed by 0 bases and V by 1 base; bases with no gene match: 5. Per the germline V gene, CDR1 is MGHRA and CDR2 is YSYEKL. This chain's CDR3 is CASSQGGTGNSNQPQHF. The CDR3 DNA sequence: TGCGCCAGCAGCCAAGGGGGGACAGGTAATAGCAATCAGCCCCAGCATTTT.

Judged by abundance, this clone is medium-sized. The chain couples TRBV11-2 to TRBJ2-7; 9 bases align to TRBD1. Unmatched junction bases numbered 3, after V lost 0 bases and J lost 0 bases. This CDR3 has 16 residues. The germline V gene has CDR1 SGHAT and CDR2 FQNNGV. This chain's CDR3 is CASSLDRGQGSYEQYF. The CDR3 bases are TGTGCCAGCAGCTTAGATCGGGGACAGGGCTCCTACGAGCAGTACTTC.

This clone was recorded once. The chain is built from TRBV6-5 and TRBJ1-4; possible D gene TRBD1, 6 bases. Germline-derived CDR1 and CDR2 are MNHEY and SVGAGI. The CDR3 contains 12 residues. Trimming stripped 6 bases from V and 8 bases from J, with 10 bases between. DNA for the CDR3: TGTGCCAGCAGCGTCGACAGGGAAAAACTGTTTTTT. Translating it yields CASSVDREKLFF.

The gene calls are TRBV11-2 and TRBJ2-2; perhaps TRBD1 as D (5 bases). CDR1 and CDR2 from the germline V gene are SGHAT and FQNNGV. The CDR3 has 14 amino acids. V shed 0 bases and J shed 5 bases, with 7 bases lying between them. The CDR3: CASSLEPGTGELFF. In nucleotides, the CDR3 is TGTGCCAGCAGCTTAGAGCCAGGGACCGGGGAGCTGTTTTTT.

The chain recombines TRBV29-1 with TRBJ2-3; TRBD1 aligns across 8 bases. V gave up 3 bases and J gave up 0 bases; unmatched junction bases: 2. CDR3 size: 14 residues. Germline V gene data show CDR1 as SQVTM and CDR2 as ANQGSEA. Written as DNA, the CDR3 is TGCAGCGTTGAGCAGGGGGCCAGCACAGATACGCAGTATTTT. Its protein is CSVEQGASTDTQYF.

This chain uses TRBV27 with TRBJ1-6, with a weak D call TRBD1 (6 bases). Looked up from germline, CDR1 is MNHEY and CDR2 is SMNVEV (reference sequence). The CDR3 runs to 15 residues. V was pared by 7 bases and J by 4 bases, with 14 bases between. The CDR3 DNA follows: TGTGCCAGCACCGAGACAGGCCCGTATAATTCACCCCTCCACTTT. Encoded protein: CASTETGPYNSPLHF.

The V and J genes are TRBV14 and TRBJ2-1; D unclear. This CDR3 is built from 15 residues. V was clipped by 0 bases and J by 9 bases, with 15 bases between them. Germline CDR1 and CDR2: SGHDN and FVKESK. CDR3 protein: CASSQDYGYYGEQFF. The CDR3 DNA reads TGTGCCAGCAGCCAAGATTACGGGTATTACGGTGAGCAGTTCTTC. The full variable domain, with the rest looked up from reference TRBV14 and TRBJ2-1, is EAGVTQFPSHSVIEKGQTVTLRCDPISGHDNLYWYRRVMGKEIKFLLHFVKESKQDESGMPNNRFLAERTGGTYSTLKVQPAELEDSGVYFCASSQDYGYYGEQFFGPGTRLTVL.

This chain joins TRBV6-5 and TRBJ2-1; unclear D gene. Trimming shortened V by 0 bases and J by 7 bases, and 13 bases separated the two germline ends. This CDR3 is built from 15 residues. Germline values: CDR1 MNHEY, CDR2 SVGAGI. CDR3 sequence reads: CASSYSRQSPNEQFF. CDR3 bases: TGTGCCAGCAGTTACTCGAGGCAGTCTCCGAATGAGCAGTTCTTC.

This clone was recorded only once. This chain links TRBV7-9 with TRBJ1-1, with D uncertain. Germline V gene lookup returns CDR1 SEHNR and CDR2 FQNEAQ (reference sequence). V lost 2 bases to trimming and J lost 6 bases, with 19 bases between them. This CDR3 has 16 amino acids. CDR3 sequence (DNA): TGTGCCAGCAGCTTACAAGGCAGCCTAGCTCTCTCTGAAGCTTTCTTT. This sequence encodes CASSLQGSLALSEAFF.

The chain carries TRBV6-4 and TRBJ2-1; maybe TRBD1 (8 bases). V was cut by 6 bases and J by 8 bases, with 23 bases left in between. CDR1 is MRHNA and CDR2 is SNTAGT in the germline V gene. This CDR3 contains 16 residues. CDR3 nucleotides: TGTGCCAGCAGCGCCCAGGGGGCGGGAGCCGGGCATGAGCAGTTCTTC. This sequence encodes CASSAQGAGAGHEQFF.